Shown below are 27 T cell receptor beta chains from a single sample sequenced in a study of cytomegalovirus exposure and HLA in healthy donors (dated by TCRdb to 2016 to 2017). Receptor amplification or capture employed the immunoSEQ multiplex PCR assay. The multiplex PCR relied on a mix of 60 forward primers for TCR Vbeta segments and 13 reverse primers for TCR Jbeta segments. TCRdb took over this immuneACCESS table, retaining in-frame rearrangements with V and J assigned. Such tables are incomplete; in checked studies, under half of the missing clones stem from an unresolved V gene, and the remainder is unexplained. The sample includes about 190,000 clones, with roughly 80% observed a single time. The ten largest clones add up to approximately 1.5% of the sample. The sequenced material came from PBMCs. These receptors were collected from a woman younger than 35 in good health and CMV-seronegative.

The chain's CDR3 is CASSLVGSSGYTF. The DNA for the CDR3 is TGTGCCAGCAGTTTAGTGGGTAGCAGTGGCTACACCTTC. The genes are TRBV28 and TRBJ1-2; D is uncertain. Germline CDR1 and CDR2: MDHEN and SYDVKM. The CDR3 covers 13 residues. Trimming cost V 2 bases and J 7 bases, with 11 bases left between them.

V and J are TRBV5-3 and TRBJ2-3, with D possibly matching TRBD2 (5 bases). TRBV5-3 is filed as an ORF, its function uncertain. CDR3 size: 15 residues. Trimming cost V 3 bases and J 1 base, with 12 bases left between them. The CDR3 sequence: CARSSSNSGTDTQYF. In DNA form, the CDR3 reads TGTGCCAGAAGCTCCTCAAATAGCGGCACAGATACGCAGTATTTT.

The CDR3 DNA reads TGCGCCAGCTCGGGTGGCGGGGGGGCCTACTGGTCTGCGCAGTTCTTC. Translation gives CASSGGGGAYWSAQFF. J is TRBJ2-1 and V is TRBV5-1; 9 bases align to TRBD2. From germline, CDR1 is SGHRS and CDR2 YFSETQ. This CDR3 has 16 residues. J was trimmed by 12 bases and V by 7 bases; bases with no gene match: 20. Drawing the rest from reference TRBV5-1 and TRBJ2-1, the complete variable domain is KAGVTQTPRYLIKTRGQQVTLSCSPISGHRSVSWYQQTPGQGLQFLFEYFSETQRNKGNFPGRFSGRQFSNSRSEMNVSTLELGDSALYLCASSGGGGAYWSAQFFGPGTRLTVL.

In nucleotides, the CDR3 is TGTGCCAGCTCACCACCAGGAGCTAACTATGGCTACACCTTC. Encoded protein: CASSPPGANYGYTF. The rearrangement joins TRBV18 to TRBJ1-2, with unresolved D. Trimming took off 0 bases at V and 0 bases at J, with 5 bases between the two ends. This CDR3 is 14 amino acids long. The germline CDR1 and CDR2 sequences are KGHSH and LQKENI.

The chain combines TRBV15 with TRBJ1-1, with D possibly TRBD1 on 6 matching bases. Germline V CDR1 and CDR2: LNHNV, YYDKDF (reference sequence). CDR3 size: 15 residues. V shed 3 bases and J shed 2 bases, with 13 bases lying between them. CDR3 sequence: CATSSEQGANTEAFF. DNA for the CDR3: TGTGCCACCAGCAGTGAACAGGGCGCAAACACTGAAGCTTTCTTT.

The chain employs TRBV27 and TRBJ1-5; D remains unclear. There are 14 residues in the CDR3. Germline CDR1 reads MNHEY; CDR2 reads SMNVEV (reference sequence). V lost 4 bases to trimming and J lost 4 bases, with 11 bases between them. CDR3 nucleotide sequence: TGTGCCAGCAGTTATAAGATAGCAAATCAGCCCCAGCATTTT. It codes for CASSYKIANQPQHF.

The rearrangement joins TRBV12-5 to TRBJ1-2, with unresolved D. Trimming removed 7 bases from V and 8 bases from J, with 17 bases in between. Germline V CDR1 and CDR2: LGHNT, FRNRAP. The CDR3 spans 13 residues. CDR3 nucleotide sequence: TGTGCTAGTGTCGGGGAGGGTCGGAAAGGCTACACCTTC. Residues: CASVGEGRKGYTF.

The chain joins TRBV10-2 to TRBJ2-7; D is possibly TRBD1 (6 bases). V was clipped by 8 bases and J by 5 bases, with 28 bases between them. The CDR3 consists of 17 residues. Germline V gene lookup returns CDR1 WSHSY and CDR2 SAAADI. CDR3 bases: TGCGCCAGCTCAATCCTCTCCCTGGGCAGGGGAGAGAACGAGCAGTACTTC. Protein product: CASSILSLGRGENEQYF.

This rearrangement joins TRBV28 to TRBJ2-7, with TRBD2 matching over 14 bases. Germline trimming cut 3 bases from V and 2 bases from J; bases unmatched to any gene: 9. The germline V gene has CDR1 MDHEN and CDR2 SYDVKM. The CDR3 covers 18 residues. The CDR3 DNA reads as TGTGCCAGCAGTTTTAGACTAGCGGGAGGGCCGCTTCCCTACGAGCAGTACTTC. Protein: CASSFRLAGGPLPYEQYF.

This sequence joins TRBV7-3 and TRBJ2-1; a weak D match, TRBD2 (5 bases). The CDR3 length is 14 residues. Germline CDR1 and CDR2: SGHTA and FQGTGA. Trimming removed 6 bases from V and 0 bases from J, with 9 bases in between. The CDR3 nucleotides read TGTGCCAGCAGACACCGGGACTCCTACAATGAGCAGTTCTTC. Protein product: CASRHRDSYNEQFF.

The J gene is TRBJ1-1, the V gene TRBV6-1; tentative D call: TRBD1 (6 bases). Germline loops: CDR1 MNHNS, CDR2 SASEGT. CDR3 length: 15 amino acids. Trimming shortened V by 7 bases and J by 1 base, and 16 bases separated the two germline ends. In DNA, the CDR3 is TGTGCCAGCATTGAGACAGGTTCCCCGAACACTGAAGCTTTCTTT. It specifies CASIETGSPNTEAFF.

This chain links TRBV6-5 with TRBJ1-1; 7 bases line up with TRBD1. The CDR3 runs to 14 residues. The germline V gene encodes CDR1 MNHEY and CDR2 SVGAGI. V lost 10 bases to trimming and J lost 0 bases; unmatched junction nucleotides: 8. Written as DNA, the CDR3 is TGTGCCACCATGGAGGACAGGATGAACACTGAAGCTTTCTTT. This gives the protein CATMEDRMNTEAFF.

In its sample, this clone was seen a few times. The CDR3 reads CASSGGTGGFAYNEQFF. The CDR3 bases are TGTGCCAGCAGCGGAGGGACAGGGGGATTTGCCTACAATGAGCAGTTCTTC. J is TRBJ2-1 and V is TRBV13; 11 bases align to TRBD1. The germline V gene encodes CDR1 PRHDT and CDR2 FYEKMQ (reference sequence). With V trimmed by 5 bases and J by 2 bases, 8 bases remained unmatched. The CDR3 contains 17 residues.

As regards this clone: The identical CDR3 is also encoded by other nucleotide sequences in the sample. The chain is built from TRBV27 and TRBJ2-7, with D unclear. The V end was cut by 0 bases, the J end by 2 bases, with 8 bases between. This CDR3 has 14 residues. Germline CDR1 and CDR2: MNHEY and SMNVEV (reference sequence). The CDR3 coding sequence is TGTGCCAGCAGTTTATCGCCAGGAACCTACGAGCAGTACTTC. Translated, it gives CASSLSPGTYEQYF.

This rearrangement joins TRBV5-4 to TRBJ2-2; 11 bases are a match to TRBD1. V lost 3 bases to trimming and J lost 4 bases; unmatched junction nucleotides: 2. The length of the CDR3 is 15 residues. Germline V gene data show CDR1 as SGHNT and CDR2 as YYREEE (reference sequence). The DNA of the CDR3 is TGTGCCAGCAGCTCCGGACAGGGGGCCACCGGGGAGCTGTTTTTT. This sequence encodes CASSSGQGATGELFF.

The chain has TRBV14 and TRBJ2-3; 11 bases are shared with TRBD2. Germline V gene sequence: CDR1 SGHDN, CDR2 FVKESK. The CDR3 is 17 amino acids. V shed 3 bases, J shed 4 bases, and the junction held 9 bases outside the gene matches. The CDR3 bases are TGTGCCAGCAGCCATCCTAGCGGGGGGCCAAAGGCAGATACGCAGTATTTT. Amino acid sequence: CASSHPSGGPKADTQYF.

The rearrangement joins TRBV7-7 to TRBJ2-5; 7 nucleotides align to TRBD1. The CDR3 spans 14 residues. The ends lost 1 base at V and 5 bases at J; junction bases unmatched: 4. Germline lookup yields CDR1 SSHAT and CDR2 FNYEAQ (reference sequence). The chain's CDR3 is CASSLGQGSETQYF. Here the CDR3 DNA reads TGTGCCAGCAGCTTAGGACAGGGCTCGGAGACCCAGTACTTC. Based on the CDR3 plus reference TRBV7-7 and TRBJ2-5, the full variable domain is GAGVSQSPRYKVTKRGQDVTLRCDPISSHATLYWYQQALGQGPEFLTYFNYEAQPDKSGLPSDRFSAERPEGSISTLTIQRTEQRDSAMYRCASSLGQGSETQYFGPGTRLLVL.

In DNA, the CDR3 is TGTGCCAGCAGTTTAGACAATGAGCAGTTCTTC. It encodes CASSLDNEQFF. V usage is TRBV6-5 and J usage is TRBJ2-1; no definite D call. This CDR3 has 11 amino acids. Trimming left V 4 bases short and J 5 bases short, with 3 bases between. Germline V gene data show CDR1 as MNHEY and CDR2 as SVGAGI.

This sequence joins TRBV18 and TRBJ1-1, with TRBD1 identical over 8 bases. From germline, CDR1 is KGHSH and CDR2 LQKENI. This CDR3 is built from 15 residues. The trim removed 3 bases at V and 1 base at J, leaving 4 bases unmatched. CDR3 amino acids: CASSPQTGENTEAFF. The CDR3 DNA reads as TGTGCCAGCTCACCCCAGACAGGGGAGAACACTGAAGCTTTCTTT.

The chain combines TRBV6-1 with TRBJ1-4, with D tentatively TRBD1 (5 bases). The CDR3 loop spans 15 amino acids. Trimming took off 1 base at V and 6 bases at J, with 12 bases between the two ends. Germline V gives CDR1 MNHNS, CDR2 SASEGT. The CDR3 loop is CASSEGHGGDEKLFF. The CDR3 region has the DNA TGTGCCAGCAGTGAAGGGCACGGGGGAGATGAAAAACTGTTTTTT.

The chain links TRBV9 to TRBJ1-6, with D possibly TRBD1 on 6 matching bases. The ends were cut back, 3 bases at V and 5 bases at J, with 12 bases in the middle. The CDR3 is made up of 15 amino acids. Germline V gene sequence: CDR1 SGDLS, CDR2 YYNGEE. As DNA, the CDR3 is TGTGCCAGCAGCGACCGACAGGATAATAATTCACCCCTCCACTTT. This translates into CASSDRQDNNSPLHF.

This rearrangement joins TRBV15 to TRBJ2-7, with D possibly TRBD2 on 6 matching bases. Germline CDR1 LNHNV, CDR2 YYDKDF (reference sequence). Trimming took 1 base from V and 0 from J, leaving 13 bases between them. This CDR3 has 16 amino acids. For the CDR3, the DNA is TGTGCCACCAGCAGAGGGAACGGACTAAGCTCCTACGAGCAGTACTTC. As protein: CATSRGNGLSSYEQYF.

V usage is TRBV6-1 and J usage is TRBJ1-2; 9 bases map to TRBD1. This CDR3 is built from 14 residues. Trimming at V came to 7 bases and at J to 5 bases, leaving 8 bases not matched to a gene. Germline CDR1 reads MNHNS; CDR2 reads SASEGT. In DNA, the CDR3 is TGTGCCAGCACCTTTACAGGGGGCGATTATGGCTACACCTTC. Encoded protein: CASTFTGGDYGYTF.

The rearrangement links TRBV2 to TRBJ2-2; D might be TRBD2 (7 bases). The V end was cut by 5 bases, the J end by 6 bases, with 13 bases between. The CDR3 spans 14 residues. Germline V gene lookup returns CDR1 SNHLY and CDR2 FYNNEI. The CDR3, as DNA: TGTGCCAGCAGTTTCGGGGGGCAAGCCGGGGAGCTGTTTTTT. This codes for CASSFGGQAGELFF.

V usage is TRBV29-1 and J usage is TRBJ2-7; 9 nucleotides line up with TRBD1. CDR1 and CDR2 (germline): SQVTM, ANQGSEA. Trimming took 6 bases from V and 3 from J; bases not matched to a gene: 6. There are 13 residues in the CDR3. The CDR3 coding sequence is TGCAGCGTCGTGACGGGACAGGGCTACGAGCAGTACTTC. As protein: CSVVTGQGYEQYF.

The rearrangement uses TRBV5-1 and TRBJ2-6; D is possibly TRBD2 (6 bases). Germline-derived CDR1 and CDR2 are SGHRS and YFSETQ. V lost 0 bases, J lost 1 base, and 11 bases lay in between. CDR3 length: 17 residues. The CDR3 reads CASSLGIGGSGANVLTF. The CDR3 DNA follows: TGCGCCAGCAGCTTGGGGATCGGGGGATCTGGGGCCAACGTCCTGACTTTC. The full variable domain, rest sourced from reference TRBV5-1 and TRBJ2-6, is KAGVTQTPRYLIKTRGQQVTLSCSPISGHRSVSWYQQTPGQGLQFLFEYFSETQRNKGNFPGRFSGRQFSNSRSEMNVSTLELGDSALYLCASSLGIGGSGANVLTFGAGSRLTVL.

This clone was counted a few times. The genes are TRBV4-1 and TRBJ2-5; TRBD2 might be the D (5 bases). V gave up 3 bases and J gave up 3 bases, with 8 bases separating them. From germline, CDR1 is MGHRA and CDR2 YSYEKL. This CDR3 has 13 amino acids. CDR3 coding DNA: TGCGCCAGCAGCCATGTGAGGGAAGAGACCCAGTACTTC. Residues: CASSHVREETQYF.